The source of this T cell receptor (beta chain) is a study of blood T cell repertoires in COVID-19. Study summary: Sources were T cells, B-cell-depleted T cells, or PBMCs; the material itself was cDNA or gDNA.

Original methodology: Cell counts per sample came from amplifying reference gene primers. Using immunoSEQ multiplex PCR, the repertoire was profiled, and TCRdb retains in-frame clones only, with some absent. Clone size and the V and J calls come from that table; the DNA yielded D and trimming. The data contain 100,000 to 150,000 clones, around 87% of them singletons. Sequenced sample: peripheral blood. This sequence was found in a woman aged 60-75 years with acute or convalescent COVID-19.

The CDR3, as DNA: TGTGCCAGCAGCTTGGACCAGGCCTCCCCCGAGCATTTT. Protein sequence: CASSLDQASPEHF. The chain couples TRBV5-5 to TRBJ1-5; D remains unclear. The CDR3 sequence is 13 residues long. The V end lost 0 bases, the J end lost 14 bases, and 15 bases lay between the germline ends. CDR1 is SGHKS and CDR2 is YYEKEE in the germline V gene (reference sequence).